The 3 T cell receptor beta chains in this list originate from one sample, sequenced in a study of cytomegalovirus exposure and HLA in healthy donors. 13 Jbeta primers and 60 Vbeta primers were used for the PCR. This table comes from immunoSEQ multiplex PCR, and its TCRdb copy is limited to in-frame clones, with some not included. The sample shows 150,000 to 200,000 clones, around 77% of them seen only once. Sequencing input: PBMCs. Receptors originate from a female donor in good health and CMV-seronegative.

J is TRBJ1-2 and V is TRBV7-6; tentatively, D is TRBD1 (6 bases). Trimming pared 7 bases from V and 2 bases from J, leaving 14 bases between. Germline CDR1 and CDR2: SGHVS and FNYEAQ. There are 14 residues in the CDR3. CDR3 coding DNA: TGTGCCAGCACCAGGGACACGGGGAACTATGGCTACACCTTC. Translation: CASTRDTGNYGYTF.

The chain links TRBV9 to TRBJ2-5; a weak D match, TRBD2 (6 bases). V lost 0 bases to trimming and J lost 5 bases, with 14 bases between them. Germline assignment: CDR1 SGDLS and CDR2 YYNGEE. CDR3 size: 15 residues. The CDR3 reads CASSVDGRWEETQYF. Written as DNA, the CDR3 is TGTGCCAGCAGCGTAGACGGGAGATGGGAGGAGACCCAGTACTTC.

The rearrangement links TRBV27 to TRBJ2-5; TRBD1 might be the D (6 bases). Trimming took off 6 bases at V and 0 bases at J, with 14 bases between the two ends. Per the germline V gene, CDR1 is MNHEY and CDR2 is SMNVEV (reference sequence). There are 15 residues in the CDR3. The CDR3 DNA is TGTGCCAGCAGCCCGGGACAATGGTACCAAGAGACCCAGTACTTC. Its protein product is CASSPGQWYQETQYF.